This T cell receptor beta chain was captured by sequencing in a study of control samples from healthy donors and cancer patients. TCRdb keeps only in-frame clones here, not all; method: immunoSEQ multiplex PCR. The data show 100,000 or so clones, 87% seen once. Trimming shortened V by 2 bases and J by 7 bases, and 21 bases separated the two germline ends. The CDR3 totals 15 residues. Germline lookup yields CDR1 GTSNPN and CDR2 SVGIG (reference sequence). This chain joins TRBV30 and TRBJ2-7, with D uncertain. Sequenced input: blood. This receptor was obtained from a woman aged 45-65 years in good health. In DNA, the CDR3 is TGTGCCTGGAGTAACGAAGTCGAGAACTCGCGGGAGCAGTACTTC. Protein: CAWSNEVENSREQYF.